This T cell receptor (beta chain) was profiled in a study of shared clonotypes between healthy human individuals. This table comes from immunoSEQ multiplex PCR, and its TCRdb copy is limited to in-frame clones, with some not included. The table has 2.3 million or so clones, more than 85% seen once. The CDR3 sequence is 18 residues long. V shed 1 base, J shed 3 bases, and the junction held 8 bases outside the gene matches. Germline CDR1 reads MGHRA; CDR2 reads YSYEKL. Specimen: naive CD4+ T cells from PBMCs. Documented subset: CD45RA+ positively selected. This TCR came from a man between 18 and 29 years old in good health. Some clones in this sample may be carry-over from other donors' samples. This chain connects TRBV4-1 to TRBJ1-4, with 10 bases fitting TRBD1. CDR3 sequence (DNA): TGCGCCAGCAGCCAAGGACAGGGGGCGGTTGTAGCTAATGAAAAACTGTTTTTT. Translation gives CASSQGQGAVVANEKLFF.